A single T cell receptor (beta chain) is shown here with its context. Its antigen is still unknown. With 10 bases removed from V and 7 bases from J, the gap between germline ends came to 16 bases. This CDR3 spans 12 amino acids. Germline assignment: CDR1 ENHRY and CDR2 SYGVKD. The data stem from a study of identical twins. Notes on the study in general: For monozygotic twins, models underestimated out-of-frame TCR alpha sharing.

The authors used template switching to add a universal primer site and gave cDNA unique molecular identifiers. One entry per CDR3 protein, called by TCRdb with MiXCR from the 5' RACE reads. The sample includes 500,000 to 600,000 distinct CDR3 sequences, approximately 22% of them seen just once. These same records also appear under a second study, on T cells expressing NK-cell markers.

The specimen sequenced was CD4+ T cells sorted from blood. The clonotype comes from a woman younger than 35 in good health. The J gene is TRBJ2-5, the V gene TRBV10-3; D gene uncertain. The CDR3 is CATRPLAGTQYF. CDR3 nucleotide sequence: TGTGCCACCAGACCTCTCGCCGGGACCCAGTACTTC.